This T cell receptor beta chain appears in the sequencing data of a study of T cell repertoires in cytomegalovirus infection. In the study overall: Carrying CMV and the relevant HLA type showed in public TCR beta signatures.

This clonotype was found many times. The target antigen is unknown. TCRdb re-derived calls from the reads in MiXCR, one entry per CDR3 protein. The sample gives roughly 46,000 distinct CDR3 sequences, about a fifth of which show up once; 53% is in the top ten. Findings and caveats of the study: Adding up the frequency of public TCR beta families identified people who carried CMV plus the relevant HLA.

Germline V gives CDR1 SNHLY, CDR2 FYNNEI. Trimming pared 3 bases from V and 7 bases from J, leaving 9 bases between. The CDR3 runs to 12 residues. The clonotype comes from a human donor in good health (CMV status not recorded). Some clones in this sample may be carry-over from other donors' samples. Sample: CD8+ T cells from cultured PBMCs, taken from culture after CMV antigen stimulation. The chain employs TRBV2 and TRBJ1-2; a weak D match, TRBD1 (5 bases). DNA of the CDR3: TGTGCCAGCAGTGATCCAGGGCGTGGCTACACCTTC. Protein product: CASSDPGRGYTF.